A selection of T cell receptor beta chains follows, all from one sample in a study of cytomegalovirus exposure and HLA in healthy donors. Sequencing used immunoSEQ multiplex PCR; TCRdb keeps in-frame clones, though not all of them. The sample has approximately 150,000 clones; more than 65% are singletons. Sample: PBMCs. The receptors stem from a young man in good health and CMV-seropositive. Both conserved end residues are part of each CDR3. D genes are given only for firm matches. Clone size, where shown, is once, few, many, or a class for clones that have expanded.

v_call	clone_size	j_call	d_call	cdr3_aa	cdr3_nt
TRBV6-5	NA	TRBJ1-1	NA	CASAQSSNTEAFF	TGTGCCAGCGCACAGTCATCGAACACTGAAGCTTTCTTT
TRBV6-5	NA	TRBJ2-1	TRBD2	CASSYAGGLHEQFF	TGTGCCAGCAGTTACGCGGGAGGATTACATGAGCAGTTCTTC
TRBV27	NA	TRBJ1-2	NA	CASSLAGPSYGYTF	TGTGCCAGCAGTTTGGCAGGGCCGTCTTATGGCTACACCTTC
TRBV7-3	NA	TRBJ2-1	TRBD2	CASSPRGTSGGTGEQFF	TGTGCCAGCAGCCCACGCGGGACTAGTGGGGGGACTGGAGAGCAGTTCTTC
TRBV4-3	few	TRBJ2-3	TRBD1	CASSQYAGTGEDTQYF	TGCGCCAGCAGCCAATACGCCGGGACAGGGGAAGATACGCAGTATTTT
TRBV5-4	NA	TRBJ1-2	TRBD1	CASSLIGTAGYTF	TGTGCCAGCAGCTTGATCGGGACAGCTGGCTACACCTTC
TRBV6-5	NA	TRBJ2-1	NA	CASSYLQGAEQFF	TGTGCCAGCAGTTACCTTCAGGGTGCTGAGCAGTTCTTC
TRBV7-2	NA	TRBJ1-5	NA	CASSPSWAYNQPQHF	TGTGCCAGCAGCCCGAGCTGGGCCTACAATCAGCCCCAGCATTTT
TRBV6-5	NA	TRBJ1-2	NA	CASSYSPAGFNYGYTF	TGTGCCAGCAGTTACTCGCCCGCAGGTTTCAACTATGGCTACACCTTC
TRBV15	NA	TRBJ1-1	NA	CATSRGRGGAFF	TGTGCCACCAGCAGAGGTCGGGGGGGAGCTTTCTTT
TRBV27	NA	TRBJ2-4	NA	CASSSLTHNIQYF	TGTGCCAGCAGTTCCCTAACCCACAACATTCAGTACTTC
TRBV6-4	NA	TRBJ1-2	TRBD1	CASSDRPGQGNGYTF	TGTGCCAGCAGTGACAGACCGGGACAGGGGAATGGCTACACCTTC
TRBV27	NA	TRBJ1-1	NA	CASSHQQGSGTEAFF	TGTGCCAGCAGTCACCAACAGGGTTCGGGCACTGAAGCTTTCTTT
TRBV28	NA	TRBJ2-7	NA	CASRKRHLPLYEQYF	TGTGCCAGCAGGAAGCGGCACCTCCCCCTCTACGAGCAGTACTTC
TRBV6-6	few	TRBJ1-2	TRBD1	CASSHRQGANYGYTF	TGTGCCAGCAGCCATAGACAGGGGGCTAACTATGGCTACACCTTC
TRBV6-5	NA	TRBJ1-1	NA	CASSYALNTEAFF	TGTGCCAGCAGTTACGCGCTGAACACTGAAGCTTTCTTT
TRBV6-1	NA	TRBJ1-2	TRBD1	CASSVTGGAEGYTF	TGTGCCAGCAGTGTGACAGGGGGCGCGGAAGGCTACACCTTC
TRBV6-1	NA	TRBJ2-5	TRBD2	CASSETRLAGVETQYF	TGTGCCAGCAGTGAAACTAGGCTAGCGGGAGTTGAGACCCAGTACTTC
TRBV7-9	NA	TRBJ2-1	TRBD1	CASRPQGAGEQFF	TGTGCCAGCAGACCCCAGGGGGCTGGGGAGCAGTTCTTC
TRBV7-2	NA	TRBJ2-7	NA	CASSFMLGSSYEQYF	TGTGCCAGCAGCTTCATGCTAGGGAGCTCCTACGAGCAGTACTTC
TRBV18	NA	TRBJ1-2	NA	CASSPPVFSVGYGYTF	TGTGCCAGCTCACCACCTGTATTCTCAGTCGGGTATGGCTACACCTTC
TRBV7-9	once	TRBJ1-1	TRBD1	CASSSQGDTEAFF	TGTGCCAGCAGCTCACAGGGGGACACTGAAGCTTTCTTT
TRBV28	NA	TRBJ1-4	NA	CASSSGPSGDEKLFF	TGTGCCAGCAGTTCAGGACCCTCGGGGGATGAAAAACTGTTTTTT
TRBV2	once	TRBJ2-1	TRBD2	CASTPSGSGSYNEQFF	TGTGCCAGCACCCCGAGCGGGAGTGGTTCCTACAATGAGCAGTTCTTC
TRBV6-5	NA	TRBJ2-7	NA	CASSYSGLNHEQYF	TGTGCCAGCAGTTACTCAGGACTTAACCACGAGCAGTACTTC
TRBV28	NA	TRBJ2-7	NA	CASSLFRAYEQYF	TGTGCCAGCAGTTTATTCAGGGCCTACGAGCAGTACTTC
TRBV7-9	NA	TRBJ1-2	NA	CASGVMDGYTF	TGTGCCAGTGGAGTGATGGATGGCTACACCTTC
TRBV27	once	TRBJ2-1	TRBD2	CASSLPGLAGVRSYNEQFF	TGTGCCAGCAGTTTACCTGGGCTAGCGGGAGTTCGGTCCTACAATGAGCAGTTCTTC
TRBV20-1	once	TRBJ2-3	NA	CSARSTDTQYF	TGCAGTGCCCGGAGCACAGATACGCAGTATTTT
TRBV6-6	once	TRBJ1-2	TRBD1	CASSSVDRAEYTF	TGTGCCAGCAGTTCCGTCGACAGGGCCGAGTACACCTTC
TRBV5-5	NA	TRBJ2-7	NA	CASSPEALPSYEQYF	TGTGCCAGCAGCCCCGAGGCCCTCCCTTCCTACGAGCAGTACTTC
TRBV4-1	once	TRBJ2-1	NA	CASSQGLERSSYNEQFF	TGCGCCAGCAGCCAAGGTCTCGAGCGAAGCTCCTACAATGAGCAGTTCTTC
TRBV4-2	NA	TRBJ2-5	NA	CASSYSGQGEETQYF	TGTGCCAGCAGCTACTCGGGCCAAGGGGAAGAGACCCAGTACTTC
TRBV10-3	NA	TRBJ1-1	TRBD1	CAMKQGGDTEAFF	TGTGCCATGAAACAGGGGGGCGACACTGAAGCTTTCTTT
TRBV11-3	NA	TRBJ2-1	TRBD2	CASSLGGTSTNEQFF	TGTGCCAGCAGCTTAGGTGGGACTAGCACGAATGAGCAGTTCTTC
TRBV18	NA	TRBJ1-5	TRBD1	CASSGDRDGSQHF	TGTGCCAGCTCAGGGGACAGGGACGGTTCCCAGCATTTT
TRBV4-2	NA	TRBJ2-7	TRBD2	CASSQHGTSGTRISYEQYF	TGTGCCAGCAGCCAACACGGGACTAGCGGGACGAGGATTTCCTACGAGCAGTACTTC
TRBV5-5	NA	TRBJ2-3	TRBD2	CASSLVRTSGPGTDTQYF	TGTGCCAGCAGCTTGGTCCGGACTAGCGGGCCCGGGACAGATACGCAGTATTTT
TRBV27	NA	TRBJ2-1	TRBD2	CASSPGLDYNEQFF	TGTGCCAGCAGTCCGGGACTAGACTACAATGAGCAGTTCTTC
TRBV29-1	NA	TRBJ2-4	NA	CSVETGGKNIQYF	TGCAGCGTTGAAACCGGGGGCAAAAACATTCAGTACTTC
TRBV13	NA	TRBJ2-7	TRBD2	CASSLLTSGSYEQYF	TGTGCCAGCAGCTTATTGACTAGCGGATCCTACGAGCAGTACTTC
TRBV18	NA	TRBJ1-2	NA	CASSIGQTNYGYTF	TGTGCCAGCTCTATTGGACAGACTAACTATGGCTACACCTTC
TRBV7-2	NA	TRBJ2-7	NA	CASSLTTGVYEQYF	TGTGCCAGCAGCTTAACTACCGGCGTCTACGAGCAGTACTTC
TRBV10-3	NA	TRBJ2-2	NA	CAISEEASGELFF	TGTGCCATCAGTGAGGAAGCATCCGGGGAGCTGTTTTTT
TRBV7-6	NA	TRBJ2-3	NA	CASSSSTDTQYF	TGTGCCAGCAGCTCAAGCACAGATACGCAGTATTTT
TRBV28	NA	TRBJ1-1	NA	CASRLSDTNTEAFF	TGTGCCAGCAGACTCTCGGACACGAACACTGAAGCTTTCTTT
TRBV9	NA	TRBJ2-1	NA	CASGTGSSYNEQFF	TGTGCCAGCGGAACAGGGAGCTCCTACAATGAGCAGTTCTTC
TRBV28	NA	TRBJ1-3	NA	CASSYRDSGNTIYF	TGTGCCAGCAGTTACAGGGATTCTGGAAACACCATATATTTT
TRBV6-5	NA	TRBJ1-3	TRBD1	CASRFDRAENTIYF	TGTGCCAGCAGATTTGACAGGGCTGAAAACACCATATATTTT
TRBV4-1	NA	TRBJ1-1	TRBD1	CASSTQGAGTEAFF	TGCGCCAGCAGTACACAGGGGGCAGGTACTGAAGCTTTCTTT
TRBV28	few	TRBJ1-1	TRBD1	CASSLLGGMNTEAFF	TGTGCCAGCAGTTTGTTAGGGGGCATGAACACTGAAGCTTTCTTT
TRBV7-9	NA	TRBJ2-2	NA	CASSLLRQATGELFF	TGTGCCAGCAGCTTACTTCGACAGGCTACCGGGGAGCTGTTTTTT
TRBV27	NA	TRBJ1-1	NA	CASNKWGGMNTEAFF	TGTGCCAGCAATAAATGGGGAGGCATGAACACTGAAGCTTTCTTT
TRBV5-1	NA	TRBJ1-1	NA	CASSWAGGGYTEAFF	TGCGCCAGCAGCTGGGCTGGGGGAGGATACACTGAAGCTTTCTTT
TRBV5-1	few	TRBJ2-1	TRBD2	CASRLTSGSPSSYNEQFF	TGCGCCAGCAGGCTGACTAGCGGGAGCCCGAGCTCCTACAATGAGCAGTTCTTC
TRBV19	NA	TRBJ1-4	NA	CASSIMGRQTNEKLFF	TGTGCCAGTAGTATCATGGGGCGGCAAACTAATGAAAAACTGTTTTTT
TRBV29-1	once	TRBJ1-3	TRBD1	CSVVPGQGGNTIYF	TGCAGCGTTGTGCCGGGACAGGGTGGAAACACCATATATTTT
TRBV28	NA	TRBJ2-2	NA	CFPQENTGELFF	TGTTTTCCCCAGGAGAACACCGGGGAGCTGTTTTTT